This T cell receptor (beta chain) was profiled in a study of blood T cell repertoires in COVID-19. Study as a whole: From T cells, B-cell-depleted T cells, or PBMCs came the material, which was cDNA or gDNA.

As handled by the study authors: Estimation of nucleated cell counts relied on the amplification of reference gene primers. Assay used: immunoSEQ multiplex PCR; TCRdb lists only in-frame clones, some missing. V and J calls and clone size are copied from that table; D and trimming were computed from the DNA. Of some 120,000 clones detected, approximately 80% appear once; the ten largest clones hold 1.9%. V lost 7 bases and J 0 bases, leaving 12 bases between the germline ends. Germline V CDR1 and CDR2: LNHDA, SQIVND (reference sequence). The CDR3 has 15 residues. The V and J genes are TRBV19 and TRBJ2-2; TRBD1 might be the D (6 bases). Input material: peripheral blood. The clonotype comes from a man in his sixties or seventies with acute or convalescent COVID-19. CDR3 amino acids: CASKQGGANTGELFF. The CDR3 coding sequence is TGTGCCAGTAAACAGGGCGGCGCGAACACCGGGGAGCTGTTTTTT.